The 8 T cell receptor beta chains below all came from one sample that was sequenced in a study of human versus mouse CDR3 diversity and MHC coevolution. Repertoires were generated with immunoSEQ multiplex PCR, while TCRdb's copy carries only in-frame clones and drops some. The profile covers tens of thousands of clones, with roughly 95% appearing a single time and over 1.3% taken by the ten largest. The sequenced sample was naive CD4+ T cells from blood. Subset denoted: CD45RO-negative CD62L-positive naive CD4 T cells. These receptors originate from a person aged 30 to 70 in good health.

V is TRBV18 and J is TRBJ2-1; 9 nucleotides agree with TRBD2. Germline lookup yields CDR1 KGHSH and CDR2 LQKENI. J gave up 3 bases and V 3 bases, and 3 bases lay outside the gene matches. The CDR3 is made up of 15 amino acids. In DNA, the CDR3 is TGTGCCAGCTCACCGCGGGGGGGGGACTACAATGAGCAGTTCTTC. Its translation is CASSPRGGDYNEQFF.

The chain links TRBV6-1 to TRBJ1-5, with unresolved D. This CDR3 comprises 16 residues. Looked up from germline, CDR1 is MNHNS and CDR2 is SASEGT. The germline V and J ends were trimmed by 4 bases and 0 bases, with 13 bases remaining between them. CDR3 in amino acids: CASSGKRTYSNQPQHF. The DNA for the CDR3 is TGTGCCAGCAGTGGGAAGAGGACTTATAGCAATCAGCCCCAGCATTTT.

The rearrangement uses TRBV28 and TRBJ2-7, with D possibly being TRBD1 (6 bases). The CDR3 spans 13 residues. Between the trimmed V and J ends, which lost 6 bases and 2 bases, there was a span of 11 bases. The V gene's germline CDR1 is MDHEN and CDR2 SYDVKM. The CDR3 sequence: CASRSGTTYEQYF. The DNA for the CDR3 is TGTGCCAGCAGATCCGGGACAACCTACGAGCAGTACTTC.

For the CDR3, the DNA is TGCGCCAGCAGCCAAGAGACAGGGAAGAGCTATGGCTACACCTTC. This codes for CASSQETGKSYGYTF. J is TRBJ1-2 and V is TRBV4-1, with TRBD1 matching 7 bases. Trimming took 0 bases from V and 4 from J; bases not matched to a gene: 5. Looked up from germline, CDR1 is MGHRA and CDR2 is YSYEKL. CDR3 length equals 15 residues.

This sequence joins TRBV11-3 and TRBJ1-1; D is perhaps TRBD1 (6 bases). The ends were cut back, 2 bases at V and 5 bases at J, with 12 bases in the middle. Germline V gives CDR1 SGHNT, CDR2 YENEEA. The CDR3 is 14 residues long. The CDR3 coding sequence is TGTGCCAGCAGCTTAAGGGGGAGGGGAACTGAAGCTTTCTTT. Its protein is CASSLRGRGTEAFF. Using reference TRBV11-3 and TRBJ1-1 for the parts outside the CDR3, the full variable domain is EAGVVQSPRYKIIEKKQPVAFWCNPISGHNTLYWYLQNLGQGPELLIRYENEEAVDDSQLPKDRFSAERLKGVDSTLKIQPAELGDSAVYLCASSLRGRGTEAFFGQGTRLTVV.

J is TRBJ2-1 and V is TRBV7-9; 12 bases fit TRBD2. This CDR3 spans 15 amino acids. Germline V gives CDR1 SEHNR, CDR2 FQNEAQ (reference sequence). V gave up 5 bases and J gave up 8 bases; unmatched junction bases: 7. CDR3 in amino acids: CASSPSGRASYEQFF. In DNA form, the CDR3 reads TGTGCCAGCAGCCCTAGCGGGAGGGCCAGCTATGAGCAGTTCTTC.

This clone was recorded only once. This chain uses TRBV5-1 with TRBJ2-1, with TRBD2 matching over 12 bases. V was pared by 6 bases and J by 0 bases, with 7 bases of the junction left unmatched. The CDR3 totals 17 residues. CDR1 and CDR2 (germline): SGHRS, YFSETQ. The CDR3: CASTGLAGQLSYNEQFF. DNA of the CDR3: TGCGCCAGCACCGGACTAGCGGGACAACTCTCCTACAATGAGCAGTTCTTC.

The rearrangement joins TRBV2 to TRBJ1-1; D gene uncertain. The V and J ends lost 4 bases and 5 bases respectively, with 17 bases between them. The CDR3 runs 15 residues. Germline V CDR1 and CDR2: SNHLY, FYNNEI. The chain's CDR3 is CASSAWSAAGTEAFF. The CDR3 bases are TGTGCCAGCAGTGCCTGGTCGGCCGCCGGGACTGAAGCTTTCTTT.